These 17 T cell receptor beta chains share one sample of origin, sequenced in a study of CD8 T cells in ankylosing spondylitis. TCRdb recomputed calls from the 5' RACE reads with MiXCR, one row per CDR3 protein. The sample contains 300,000 to 400,000 distinct CDR3 sequences, more than 20% of which appear only once. Source material: blood, either unsorted or a sorted T cell fraction (not recorded which). All receptors derive from a male donor with ankylosing spondylitis or in good health (not recorded which).

This clonotype was counted between two and nine times. The rearrangement links TRBV29-1 to TRBJ2-7; the match to TRBD1 covers 7 bases. The CDR3 extends over 14 amino acids. With 1 base clipped from V and 0 bases from J, the junction kept 3 bases outside the gene matches. In germline, CDR1 is SQVTM, CDR2 ANQGSEA. The CDR3 spells CSVEGRDSSYEQYF. The CDR3 nucleotides read TGCAGCGTTGAAGGAAGGGACAGCTCCTACGAGCAGTACTTC.

The V gene is TRBV11-2, the J gene TRBJ2-7; 8 bases match TRBD1. This CDR3 contains 16 residues. V was pared by 2 bases and J by 3 bases, with 9 bases of the junction left unmatched. Germline CDR1 reads SGHAT; CDR2 reads FQNNGV. The CDR3 spells CASSLPLTGVDYEQYF. In nucleotides, the CDR3 is TGTGCCAGCAGCTTACCCCTGACAGGGGTGGACTACGAGCAGTACTTC.

The V and J genes are TRBV12-3 or TRBV12-4 and TRBJ2-7; D unresolved. The CDR3 extends over 14 amino acids. Between the trimmed V and J ends, which lost 0 bases and 4 bases, there was a span of 10 bases. The DNA of the CDR3 is TGTGCCAGCAGTTTAGCCAACTGGGGTTACGAGCAGTACTTC. It translates to CASSLANWGYEQYF.

This clonotype was observed many times. The rearrangement joins TRBV27 to TRBJ2-3; TRBD1 aligns across 7 bases. Germline CDR1 and CDR2: MNHEY and SMNVEV (reference sequence). There are 11 residues in the CDR3. The junction had 0 bases not matched to a gene; V was cut back by 4 bases and J by 8 bases. CDR3 protein: CASSSGGTQYF. The CDR3 nucleotides read TGTGCCAGCAGTTCAGGGGGTACGCAGTATTTT.

The V gene is TRBV5-5, the J gene TRBJ2-5, with 13 bases identical to TRBD2. CDR1 and CDR2 from the germline V gene are SGHKS and YYEKEE (reference sequence). The trim removed 5 bases at V and 2 bases at J, leaving 9 bases unmatched. This CDR3 spans 17 amino acids. The CDR3 nucleotides are TGTGCCAGCAGACCTCAGGGACTAGCGGGGCCACAAGAGACCCAGTACTTC. This sequence encodes CASRPQGLAGPQETQYF.

This clonotype was seen at least ten times. The chain is built from TRBV12-3 or TRBV12-4 and TRBJ2-5; 7 nucleotides agree with TRBD1. This CDR3 has 14 residues. Unmatched junction bases numbered 5, after V lost 6 bases and J lost 1 base. Here the CDR3 reads CASSSWTGQETQYF. The CDR3 bases are TGTGCCAGCAGCTCCTGGACAGGCCAAGAGACCCAGTACTTC.

This clonotype was found a few times. The chain couples TRBV6-2 or TRBV6-3 to TRBJ2-3; unclear D gene. Trimming pared 7 bases from V and 6 bases from J, leaving 14 bases between. This CDR3 is 13 amino acids long. Germline assignment: CDR1 MNHEY and CDR2 SVGEGT. The CDR3 protein is CASNVARRDTQYF. CDR3 sequence (DNA): TGTGCCAGCAATGTAGCTCGGCGCGATACGCAGTATTTT.

This clonotype was recorded a few times. The CDR3 loop is CSARDVGTSGGLYEQYF. The CDR3 DNA follows: TGCAGTGCTAGAGATGTGGGGACTAGCGGGGGCCTTTACGAGCAGTACTTC. This chain joins TRBV20-1 and TRBJ2-7; the match to TRBD2 covers 14 bases. Germline CDR1 is DFQATT and CDR2 is SNEGSKA (reference sequence). The CDR3 is 17 residues long. Unmatched junction bases numbered 8, after V lost 0 bases and J lost 4 bases.

This clonotype was seen just once. The chain couples TRBV28 to TRBJ2-5; TRBD2 might be the D (6 bases). V lost 5 bases, J lost 6 bases, and 16 bases lay in between. The CDR3 totals 14 residues. The germline V gene has CDR1 MDHEN and CDR2 SYDVKM. The CDR3 protein is CASSATGGAKTQYF. CDR3 coding DNA: TGTGCCAGCAGTGCGACCGGGGGAGCGAAGACCCAGTACTTC. Full variable domain (rest looked up from reference TRBV28 and TRBJ2-5): DVKVTQSSRYLVKRTGEKVFLECVQDMDHENMFWYRQDPGLGLRLIYFSYDVKMKEKGDIPEGYSVSREKKERFSLILESASTNQTSMYLCASSATGGAKTQYFGPGTRLLVL.

The chain recombines TRBV20-1 with TRBJ2-1; the D gene is possibly TRBD2 (5 bases). Trimming removed 3 bases from V and 2 bases from J, with 5 bases in between. The CDR3 totals 12 residues. CDR1 is DFQATT and CDR2 is SNEGSKA in the germline V gene (reference sequence). CDR3 DNA sequence: TGCAGTGCTAGCGGGACCTACAATGAGCAGTTCTTC. It specifies CSASGTYNEQFF.

This rearrangement joins TRBV10-3 to TRBJ1-1, with D hard to call. This CDR3 comprises 12 residues. The V end lost 6 bases, the J end lost 4 bases, and 9 bases lay between the germline ends. The germline gives CDR1 ENHRY, CDR2 SYGVKD. The CDR3 DNA reads as TGTGCCATCAGGGGCGGATCCACTGAAGCTTTCTTT. As protein: CAIRGGSTEAFF.

V is TRBV20-1 and J is TRBJ2-7, with D possibly matching TRBD2 (5 bases). Trimming took 3 bases from V and 1 from J, leaving 10 bases between them. Germline V gene lookup returns CDR1 DFQATT and CDR2 SNEGSKA (reference sequence). The length of the CDR3 is 13 residues. The CDR3 nucleotides are TGCAGTGCTAGTCGGGGAATATCCTACGAGCAGTACTTC. Translation: CSASRGISYEQYF.

The rearrangement joins TRBV18 to TRBJ2-1; the match to TRBD1 covers 8 bases. This CDR3 contains 16 residues. J gave up 3 bases and V 6 bases, and 10 bases lay outside the gene matches. Germline V gene data show CDR1 as KGHSH and CDR2 as LQKENI. CDR3 loop: CASSQGAKLGYNEQFF. The DNA of the CDR3 is TGTGCCAGCTCGCAGGGGGCCAAGTTGGGCTACAATGAGCAGTTCTTC. The full variable domain, its missing parts supplied by reference TRBV18 and TRBJ2-1, is NAGVMQNPRHLVRRRGQEARLRCSPMKGHSHVYWYRQLPEEGLKFMVYLQKENIIDESGMPKERFSAEFPKEGPSILRIQQVVRGDSAAYFCASSQGAKLGYNEQFFGPGTRLTVL.

In its sample, this clonotype was seen a few times. V and J are TRBV10-3 and TRBJ2-6; a possible D gene is TRBD1 (6 bases). V was cut by 10 bases and J by 2 bases, with 12 bases left in between. From germline, CDR1 is ENHRY and CDR2 SYGVKD. This CDR3 has 14 residues. CDR3 bases: TGTGCCACACAGGGTGTCCCTGGGGCCAACGTCCTGACTTTC. It encodes CATQGVPGANVLTF.

The V and J genes are TRBV5-5 and TRBJ1-2; 11 nucleotides match TRBD1. Trimming removed 3 bases from V and 4 bases from J; junction bases left unmatched: 2. The CDR3 runs to 14 residues. Looked up from germline, CDR1 is SGHKS and CDR2 is YYEKEE (reference sequence). This CDR3 reads CASSWDRGFYGYTF. The CDR3 DNA reads as TGTGCCAGCAGCTGGGACAGGGGGTTCTATGGCTACACCTTC.

The table lists this clonotype with a few counts. The chain is built from TRBV5-1 and TRBJ1-2, with 10 bases lining up with TRBD1. From germline, CDR1 is SGHRS and CDR2 YFSETQ. CDR3 length: 18 residues. V lost 4 bases, J lost 2 bases, and 14 bases stayed unmatched. The CDR3 loop is CASSGNPGTGEANYGYTF. The DNA of the CDR3 is TGCGCCAGCAGCGGAAACCCCGGGACAGGGGAGGCGAACTATGGCTACACCTTC.

This clonotype was counted at least ten times. The chain recombines TRBV10-3 with TRBJ2-7; D may be TRBD2 (5 bases). V gave up 1 base and J gave up 6 bases, with 10 bases separating them. The germline V gene has CDR1 ENHRY and CDR2 SYGVKD. CDR3 size: 13 residues. The DNA of the CDR3 is TGTGCCATCAGTGAGTTTTTTGGAGGCGAGCAGTACTTC. Protein product: CAISEFFGGEQYF.